Listed below are T cell receptor beta chains from one sample, sequenced in a study of blood T cell repertoires in COVID-19. Libraries were prepared by immunoSEQ multiplex PCR; TCRdb keeps only in-frame clonotypes and omits some of them. Found here are 55,000 to 80,000 clones, approximately 88% of them singletons; the top ten hold around 1.2%. Sequences were obtained from peripheral blood. These receptor sequences come from an older woman with acute or convalescent COVID-19. Both conserved end residues are part of each CDR3. D genes are given only for firm matches. Rows may omit the clone size; those that give it use once, few, many or a size class.

once,TRBD2,TRBJ2-2,TRBV2,CASSGSKRGAFTGELFF,TGTGCCAGCAGTGGGTCAAAGCGGGGGGCATTCACCGGGGAGCTGTTTTTT
NA,NA,TRBJ1-1,TRBV18,CASSRPGVTEAFF,TGTGCCAGCTCACGTCCCGGGGTAACTGAAGCTTTCTTT
NA,TRBD2,TRBJ2-5,TRBV5-1,CASSQGLAGGGTQETQYF,TGCGCCAGCAGCCAGGGACTAGCGGGAGGTGGCACCCAAGAGACCCAGTACTTC
NA,TRBD2,TRBJ2-3,TRBV27,CATMGLGWSDTQYF,TGTGCCACCATGGGACTAGGGTGGTCTGATACGCAGTATTTT
NA,NA,TRBJ1-6,TRBV7-2,CASSLSLASPLHF,TGTGCCAGCAGCTTAAGCCTCGCATCACCCCTCCACTTT
NA,TRBD1,TRBJ1-1,TRBV14,CASSQEQGARNTEAFF,TGTGCCAGCAGCCAAGAACAGGGGGCGCGGAACACTGAAGCTTTCTTT
NA,TRBD1,TRBJ2-5,TRBV5-1,CASSSLPGQQETQYF,TGCGCCAGCAGCTCCCTGCCGGGACAGCAAGAGACCCAGTACTTC
NA,NA,TRBJ1-4,TRBV4-2,CASSQEPRGSGDEKLFF,TGTGCCAGCAGCCAAGAACCCAGAGGGTCAGGCGATGAAAAACTGTTTTTT
NA,TRBD1,TRBJ1-1,TRBV11-2,CASSLGTGYTEAFF,TGTGCCAGCAGCTTGGGGACAGGGTACACTGAAGCTTTCTTT
NA,TRBD2,TRBJ2-3,TRBV3-1/TRBV3-2,CASSQERLAGGTDTQYF,TGTGCCAGCAGCCAAGAACGGCTAGCGGGAGGAACAGATACGCAGTATTTT
NA,NA,TRBJ1-5,TRBV5-4,CASSSGGQPQHF,TGTGCCAGCAGCTCCGGGGGACAGCCCCAGCATTTT
NA,NA,TRBJ1-6,TRBV12-5,CASGRDSNSPLHF,TGTGCTAGTGGTCGCGATAGTAATTCACCCCTCCACTTT
NA,NA,TRBJ1-2,TRBV28,CATAGPRVGYTF,TGTGCCACCGCGGGCCCGAGGGTCGGCTACACCTTC
few,TRBD1,TRBJ2-3,TRBV2,CATNPIPGQGTDTQYF,TGTGCCACCAATCCGATCCCGGGACAGGGCACAGATACGCAGTATTTT
NA,TRBD2,TRBJ2-5,TRBV10-2,CASRSSGSSETQYF,TGCGCCAGCAGATCCAGCGGGAGTAGTGAGACCCAGTACTTC
NA,NA,TRBJ1-1,TRBV5-1,CASSPQTTVNTEAFF,TGCGCCAGCAGCCCCCAGACAACAGTGAACACTGAAGCTTTCTTT
NA,TRBD1,TRBJ1-5,TRBV19,CASRDRGGLNQPQHF,TGTGCCAGTAGGGACAGGGGAGGACTAAATCAGCCCCAGCATTTT
NA,NA,TRBJ2-1,TRBV10-3,CAISESNPSSYNEQFF,TGTGCCATCAGTGAGTCGAACCCGAGCTCCTACAATGAGCAGTTCTTC
once,TRBD1,TRBJ1-5,TRBV7-9,CASSSGTGGAGTQPQHF,TGTGCCAGCAGCTCCGGGACAGGGGGTGCCGGTACTCAGCCCCAGCATTTT
NA,TRBD1,TRBJ1-5,TRBV27,CASSLDRVSNQPQHF,TGTGCCAGCAGTCTAGACAGGGTTAGCAATCAGCCCCAGCATTTT
NA,NA,TRBJ1-4,TRBV7-9,CAVQGGLGNEKLFF,TGTGCAGTACAAGGGGGTCTCGGTAATGAAAAACTGTTTTTT
NA,TRBD2,TRBJ2-1,TRBV28,CASSKGTSGGDEQFF,TGTGCCAGCAGCAAAGGGACTAGCGGGGGAGATGAGCAGTTCTTC